Each of the 32 T cell receptor beta chains below was sequenced from the same sample in a study of cytomegalovirus exposure and HLA in healthy donors (dated by TCRdb to 2015 to 2018). Receptor libraries were prepared by the immunoSEQ multiplex PCR assay. A mixture of 60 forward primers for TCR Vbeta segments and 13 reverse primers for TCR Jbeta segments was used in the multiplex PCR. TCRdb took over this immuneACCESS table, retaining in-frame rearrangements with V and J assigned. Such tables are incomplete; in checked studies, under half of the missing clones stem from an unresolved V gene, and the remainder is unexplained. This sample is represented by 180,000 or so clones; about 69% of them were singletons. The ten largest clones represent under 3% of the sample. Sequencing was done on a sample of PBMCs. Source of these receptors: a human donor in good health.

This rearrangement joins TRBV30 to TRBJ1-3; D is perhaps TRBD1 (5 bases). The CDR3 totals 14 residues. V was cut by 3 bases and J by 3 bases, with 12 bases left in between. Germline lookup yields CDR1 GTSNPN and CDR2 SVGIG (reference sequence). In DNA, the CDR3 is TGTGCCTGGAGAGGGGCGGGGTATGGAAACACCATATATTTT. Amino acid sequence: CAWRGAGYGNTIYF.

This clone was found a few times. The chain employs TRBV29-1 and TRBJ1-1, with 7 nucleotides matching TRBD1. The germline V gene encodes CDR1 SQVTM and CDR2 ANQGSEA. V lost 7 bases to trimming and J lost 4 bases; unmatched junction nucleotides: 9. This CDR3 spans 13 amino acids. The DNA of the CDR3 is TGCAGCGGCGGGAACAGGGGTCTCACTGAAGCTTTCTTT. This gives the protein CSGGNRGLTEAFF.

The chain employs TRBV13 and TRBJ2-7; D is possibly TRBD2 (6 bases). Germline V gives CDR1 PRHDT, CDR2 FYEKMQ (reference sequence). The CDR3 spans 13 residues. Trimming took off 6 bases at V and 3 bases at J, with 12 bases between the two ends. Here the CDR3 reads CASSLTSSYEQYF. CDR3 in DNA: TGTGCCAGCAGTCTGACTAGTAGCTACGAGCAGTACTTC.

The chain recombines TRBV29-1 with TRBJ2-1; unclear D gene. Germline V gene data show CDR1 as SQVTM and CDR2 as ANQGSEA. The length of the CDR3 is 13 residues. Trimming left V 2 bases short and J 5 bases short, with 10 bases between. CDR3 amino acids: CSVESWQNNEQFF. In nucleotides, the CDR3 is TGCAGCGTTGAATCTTGGCAGAACAATGAGCAGTTCTTC.

The J gene is TRBJ2-3, the V gene TRBV14; 7 nucleotides line up with TRBD2. CDR3 length equals 13 residues. The V gene end was trimmed by 4 bases and the J gene end by 2 bases; junction bases not matched to a gene: 0. Germline V gene data show CDR1 as SGHDN and CDR2 as FVKESK. CDR3 in amino acids: CASSRDYTDTQYF. The CDR3 DNA is TGTGCCAGCAGCCGGGACTACACAGATACGCAGTATTTT.

The chain couples TRBV5-6 to TRBJ1-5, with D hard to call. CDR1 is SGHDT, CDR2 YYEEEE, per germline. Trimming shortened V by 4 bases and J by 1 base, and 9 bases separated the two germline ends. This CDR3 contains 14 residues. The CDR3 bases are TGTGCCAGCAGCCTTATCGGGAGCAATCAGCCCCAGCATTTT. As protein: CASSLIGSNQPQHF.

CDR3 bases: TGTGCCAGTAGCCTATCAGGTACTAACTATGGCTACACCTTC. Translation gives CASSLSGTNYGYTF. The rearrangement uses TRBV19 and TRBJ1-2; D remains ambiguous. Between the trimmed V and J ends, which lost 6 bases and 0 bases, there was a span of 11 bases. The CDR3 is 14 residues long. Looked up from germline, CDR1 is LNHDA and CDR2 is SQIVND (reference sequence). The whole variable domain, remainder taken from reference TRBV19 and TRBJ1-2, is DGGITQSPKYLFRKEGQNVTLSCEQNLNHDAMYWYRQDPGQGLRLIYYSQIVNDFQKGDIAEGYSVSREKKESFPLTVTSAQKNPTAFYLCASSLSGTNYGYTFGSGTRLTVV.

The chain links TRBV18 to TRBJ1-2; D unresolved. Germline V gene data show CDR1 as KGHSH and CDR2 as LQKENI. The CDR3 runs 13 residues. The V end was cut by 2 bases, the J end by 7 bases, with 11 bases between. CDR3 bases: TGTGCCAGCTCACCAGGGCAAAGGTTTGGCTACACCTTC. It translates to CASSPGQRFGYTF.

The V gene is TRBV27, the J gene TRBJ2-7; 8 nucleotides line up with TRBD1. Per germline, CDR1 MNHEY and CDR2 SMNVEV (reference sequence). The CDR3 length is 16 residues. The trim removed 2 bases at V and 0 bases at J, leaving 6 bases unmatched. The CDR3 coding sequence is TGTGCCAGCAGTTTACTCGGGACAGGTTACTCCTACGAGCAGTACTTC. This sequence encodes CASSLLGTGYSYEQYF.

The V and J genes are TRBV18 and TRBJ2-5; TRBD2 might be the D (6 bases). The V end was cut by 5 bases, the J end by 10 bases, with 17 bases between. Germline lookup yields CDR1 KGHSH and CDR2 LQKENI. This CDR3 is 13 amino acids long. The CDR3 is CASSLQGSGDQYF. CDR3 sequence (DNA): TGTGCCAGCTCATTGCAGGGTTCGGGGGACCAGTACTTC.

The chain combines TRBV6-5 with TRBJ1-2; D is ambiguous. Per germline, CDR1 MNHEY and CDR2 SVGAGI. The CDR3 loop spans 13 amino acids. V lost 0 bases to trimming and J lost 2 bases, with 4 bases between them. CDR3 in amino acids: CASSYSRNYGYTF. The CDR3 DNA follows: TGTGCCAGCAGTTACTCGAGAAACTATGGCTACACCTTC.

The chain has TRBV19 and TRBJ2-7; no clear D gene. The germline V gene encodes CDR1 LNHDA and CDR2 SQIVND (reference sequence). V was cut by 4 bases and J by 2 bases, with 9 bases left in between. The CDR3 contains 13 residues. Here the CDR3 reads CASSNGLPYEQYF. For the CDR3, the DNA is TGTGCCAGTAGTAACGGTCTCCCCTACGAGCAGTACTTC.

This chain connects TRBV4-1 to TRBJ2-3; D is unresolved. V lost 0 bases to trimming and J lost 0 bases, with 7 bases between them. This CDR3 has 15 amino acids. Germline CDR1 and CDR2: MGHRA and YSYEKL. CDR3 DNA: TGCGCCAGCAGCCAAGATAGTCCCAGCACAGATACGCAGTATTTT. Its translation is CASSQDSPSTDTQYF.

The V and J genes are TRBV5-1 and TRBJ2-5; 10 positions agree with TRBD1. The CDR3 extends over 16 amino acids. After removal of 1 base from V and 5 bases from J, the junction contained 8 bases not matched to a gene. CDR1 and CDR2 from the germline V gene are SGHRS and YFSETQ. CDR3 in DNA: TGCGCCAGCAGCTTGAAAGACAGGGGGCGATGGGAGACCCAGTACTTC. Its protein is CASSLKDRGRWETQYF.

This clone has only a few counts. V is TRBV5-8 and J is TRBJ2-3; D is unresolved. This CDR3 has 13 residues. Looked up from germline, CDR1 is SGHTS and CDR2 is YDEGEE. V shed 5 bases and J shed 6 bases, with 13 bases lying between them. The CDR3 DNA is TGTGCCAGCAGGAGGCCAAGTGGGGATACGCAGTATTTT. This gives the protein CASRRPSGDTQYF.

This sequence joins TRBV4-3 and TRBJ2-6, with TRBD1 as a possible D gene (5 bases). Germline CDR1 reads LGHNA; CDR2 reads YSLEER. V lost 0 bases to trimming and J lost 0 bases, with 9 bases between them. This CDR3 comprises 17 residues. Here the CDR3 reads CASSQEGGASGANVLTF. Written as DNA, the CDR3 is TGCGCCAGCAGCCAAGAAGGTGGGGCCTCTGGGGCCAACGTCCTGACTTTC.

This clone was observed a few times. The chain employs TRBV5-1 and TRBJ2-7, with 14 bases lining up with TRBD2. The trim removed 3 bases at V and 7 bases at J, leaving 9 bases unmatched. This CDR3 spans 16 amino acids. The V gene's germline CDR1 is SGHRS and CDR2 YFSETQ. The CDR3 loop reads CASSWTSGGTFREQYF. The CDR3 DNA reads as TGCGCCAGCAGCTGGACTAGCGGGGGGACTTTTCGAGAGCAGTACTTC.

The chain links TRBV9 to TRBJ1-5; 7 bases map to TRBD1. Germline assignment: CDR1 SGDLS and CDR2 YYNGEE. Germline trimming cut 6 bases from V and 6 bases from J; bases unmatched to any gene: 6. The CDR3 is 13 residues long. The DNA for the CDR3 is TGTGCCAGCAATGACAGGGTTGGTCAGCCCCAGCATTTT. It codes for CASNDRVGQPQHF.

V gene TRBV2 combines with J gene TRBJ1-5; TRBD1 might be the D (5 bases). From germline, CDR1 is SNHLY and CDR2 FYNNEI. The CDR3 sequence is 14 residues long. V was pared by 4 bases and J by 6 bases, with 13 bases between. CDR3 nucleotide sequence: TGTGCCAGCAGTGTGGAAGGGGCGTCTCAGCCCCAGCATTTT. It yields the protein CASSVEGASQPQHF.

The V call is TRBV27, the J call TRBJ1-5; D uncertain. The CDR3 consists of 15 residues. The V end was cut by 2 bases, the J end by 0 bases, with 8 bases between. Germline V gives CDR1 MNHEY, CDR2 SMNVEV (reference sequence). CDR3 amino acids: CASSLVGSSNQPQHF. CDR3 DNA sequence: TGTGCCAGCAGTTTAGTCGGGTCTAGCAATCAGCCCCAGCATTTT.

This clone was seen a single time. The V gene is TRBV11-2, the J gene TRBJ2-5; a weak D match, TRBD2 (6 bases). The CDR3 runs 14 residues. The ends were cut back, 2 bases at V and 6 bases at J, with 13 bases in the middle. Germline CDR1 SGHAT, CDR2 FQNNGV. The CDR3 here is CASSLSRGGKTQYF. The CDR3 DNA sequence: TGTGCCAGCAGCTTATCGAGGGGCGGGAAGACCCAGTACTTC. The entire variable domain, with the rest obtained from reference TRBV11-2 and TRBJ2-5, is as follows: EAGVAQSPRYKIIEKRQSVAFWCNPISGHATLYWYQQILGQGPKLLIQFQNNGVVDDSQLPKDRFSAERLKGVDSTLKIQPAKLEDSAVYLCASSLSRGGKTQYFGPGTRLLVL.

This rearrangement joins TRBV7-2 to TRBJ2-5; TRBD2 agrees at 8 bases. Trimming cost V 3 bases and J 4 bases; bases outside gene matches: 4. CDR1 is SGHTA, CDR2 FQGNSA, per germline. There are 14 residues in the CDR3. The CDR3 bases are TGTGCCAGCAGCTTGAGCGGGGGTCCAGAGACCCAGTACTTC. Amino acid sequence: CASSLSGGPETQYF.

In DNA, the CDR3 is TGTGCCAGCAGTTTATCGTTGCGGGGGGTACGGGAGACCCAGTACTTC. Protein sequence: CASSLSLRGVRETQYF. This chain links TRBV27 with TRBJ2-5, with TRBD2 matching 8 bases. The CDR3 length is 16 residues. Trimming took 0 bases from V and 5 from J; bases not matched to a gene: 8. CDR1 is MNHEY and CDR2 is SMNVEV in the germline V gene (reference sequence).

The rearrangement joins TRBV6-5 to TRBJ2-2, with 9 bases fitting TRBD2. Looked up from germline, CDR1 is MNHEY and CDR2 is SVGAGI. This CDR3 region has 15 residues. V lost 0 bases to trimming and J lost 4 bases; unmatched junction nucleotides: 0. The CDR3 DNA reads as TGTGCCAGCAGTTACTCGCGGGGGGGCACCGGGGAGCTGTTTTTT. This gives the protein CASSYSRGGTGELFF.

V usage is TRBV7-6 and J usage is TRBJ1-1; D is possibly TRBD1 (5 bases). This CDR3 is 14 amino acids long. CDR1 is SGHVS and CDR2 is FNYEAQ in the germline V gene. V was trimmed by 6 bases and J by 0 bases, leaving 11 bases between them. The CDR3 bases are TGTGCCAGCAGACCCAGGGTTATGAACACTGAAGCTTTCTTT. Protein: CASRPRVMNTEAFF.

This clone turned up a few times. The chain recombines TRBV10-3 with TRBJ1-6; 10 bases line up with TRBD1. Germline V gene lookup returns CDR1 ENHRY and CDR2 SYGVKD. The V gene end was trimmed by 2 bases and the J gene end by 8 bases; junction bases not matched to a gene: 3. CDR3 length: 15 residues. The CDR3 DNA follows: TGTGCCATCAGTGAGCGAGGGACAGGGGATTCACCCCTCCACTTT. It yields the protein CAISERGTGDSPLHF.

The genes are TRBV5-4 and TRBJ2-7; TRBD2 might be the D (6 bases). V lost 0 bases to trimming and J lost 1 base, with 8 bases between them. Per germline, CDR1 SGHNT and CDR2 YYREEE (reference sequence). The CDR3 runs to 14 residues. The CDR3 nucleotides are TGTGCCAGCAGCTTGGTTGGGGGGTCCTACGAGCAGTACTTC. Protein sequence: CASSLVGGSYEQYF.

The chain joins TRBV14 to TRBJ2-1; the D gene is possibly TRBD2 (6 bases). CDR3 length: 16 residues. CDR1 is SGHDN and CDR2 is FVKESK in the germline V gene. V was shortened by 5 bases and J by 1 base, with 15 bases between the two germline ends. CDR3 loop: CASSGDFPRSYNEQFF. For the CDR3, the DNA is TGTGCCAGCAGCGGGGACTTTCCGAGGTCCTACAATGAGCAGTTCTTC.

About this clone itself: A junction end diverges from the germline sequence, so it may reflect a read error. The gene calls are TRBV25-1 and TRBJ1-6; no definite D call. Germline CDR1 and CDR2: MGHDK and SYGVNS. This CDR3 is built from 13 residues. The chain's CDR3 is CASSEGHNSSLHF. The CDR3 coding sequence is TGTGCCAGCAGTGAAGGGCACAATTCATCCCTCCACTTT.

In its sample, this clone was seen once. The gene calls are TRBV6-6 and TRBJ1-1; D may be TRBD1 (5 bases). Germline values: CDR1 MNHNY, CDR2 SVGAGI (reference sequence). The CDR3 loop spans 14 amino acids. Trimming left V 0 bases short and J 5 bases short, with 10 bases between. This CDR3 is CASSYSQVGTEAFF. The CDR3 region has the DNA TGTGCCAGCAGTTACTCACAGGTGGGAACTGAAGCTTTCTTT.

The chain couples TRBV5-1 to TRBJ2-3; 7 bases are shared with TRBD2. The CDR3 runs to 15 residues. Germline CDR1 reads SGHRS; CDR2 reads YFSETQ. Trimming cost V 2 bases and J 0 bases; bases outside gene matches: 3. CDR3 in DNA: TGCGCCAGCAGCTTAACTAGCGCCAGCACAGATACGCAGTATTTT. This encodes CASSLTSASTDTQYF.

V usage is TRBV27 and J usage is TRBJ1-5, with no clear D. The CDR3 runs 13 residues. Germline assignment: CDR1 MNHEY and CDR2 SMNVEV (reference sequence). Trimming stripped 2 bases from V and 1 base from J, with 3 bases between. The CDR3 bases are TGTGCCAGCAGTTTAGGCAGCAATCAGCCCCAGCATTTT. This codes for CASSLGSNQPQHF.